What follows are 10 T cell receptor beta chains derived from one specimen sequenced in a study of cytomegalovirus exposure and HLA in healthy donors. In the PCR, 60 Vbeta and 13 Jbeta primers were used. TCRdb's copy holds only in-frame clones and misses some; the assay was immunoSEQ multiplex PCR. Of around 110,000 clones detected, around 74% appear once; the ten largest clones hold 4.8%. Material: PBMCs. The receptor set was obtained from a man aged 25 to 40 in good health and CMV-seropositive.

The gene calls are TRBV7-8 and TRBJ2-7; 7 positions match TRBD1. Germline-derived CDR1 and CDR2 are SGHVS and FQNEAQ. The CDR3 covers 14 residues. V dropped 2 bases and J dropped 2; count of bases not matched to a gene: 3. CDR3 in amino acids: CASSLTGATYEQYF. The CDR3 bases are TGTGCCAGCAGCTTAACAGGGGCCACCTACGAGCAGTACTTC.

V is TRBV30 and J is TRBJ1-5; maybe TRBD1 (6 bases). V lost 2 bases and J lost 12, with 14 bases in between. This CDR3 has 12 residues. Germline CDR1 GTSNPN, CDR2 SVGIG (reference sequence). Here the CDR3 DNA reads TGTGCCTGGAGTACCACCAGGGGCAACCAGCATTTT. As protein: CAWSTTRGNQHF.

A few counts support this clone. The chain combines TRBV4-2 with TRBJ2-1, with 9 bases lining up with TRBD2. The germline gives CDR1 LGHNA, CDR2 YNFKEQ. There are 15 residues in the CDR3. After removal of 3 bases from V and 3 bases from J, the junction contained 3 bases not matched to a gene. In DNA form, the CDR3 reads TGTGCCAGCAGCCAGAATAGCGGGGGCTACAATGAGCAGTTCTTC. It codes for CASSQNSGGYNEQFF.

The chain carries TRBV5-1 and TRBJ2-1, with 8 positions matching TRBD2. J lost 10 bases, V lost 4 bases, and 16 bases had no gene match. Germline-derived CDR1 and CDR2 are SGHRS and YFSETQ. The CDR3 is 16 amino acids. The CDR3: CASSKMPGGPSNEQFF. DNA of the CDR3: TGCGCCAGCAGCAAAATGCCGGGGGGGCCGTCCAACGAGCAGTTCTTC.

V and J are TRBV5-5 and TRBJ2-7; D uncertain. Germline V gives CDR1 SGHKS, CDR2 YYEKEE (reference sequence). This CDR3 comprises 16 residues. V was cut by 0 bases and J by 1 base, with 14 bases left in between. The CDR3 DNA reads TGTGCCAGCAGCTTGGGAGGTCATTTGGCATCCTACGAGCAGTACTTC. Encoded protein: CASSLGGHLASYEQYF. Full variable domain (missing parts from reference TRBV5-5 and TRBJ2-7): DAGVTQSPTHLIKTRGQQVTLRCSPISGHKSVSWYQQVLGQGPQFIFQYYEKEERGRGNFPDRFSARQFPNYSSELNVNALLLGDSALYLCASSLGGHLASYEQYFGPGTRLTVT.

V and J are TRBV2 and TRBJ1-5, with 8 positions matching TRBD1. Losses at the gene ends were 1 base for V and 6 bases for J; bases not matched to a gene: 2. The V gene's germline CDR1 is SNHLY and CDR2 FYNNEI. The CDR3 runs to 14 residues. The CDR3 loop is CASSEEQGAQPQHF. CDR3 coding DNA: TGTGCCAGCAGTGAAGAGCAGGGGGCTCAGCCCCAGCATTTT.

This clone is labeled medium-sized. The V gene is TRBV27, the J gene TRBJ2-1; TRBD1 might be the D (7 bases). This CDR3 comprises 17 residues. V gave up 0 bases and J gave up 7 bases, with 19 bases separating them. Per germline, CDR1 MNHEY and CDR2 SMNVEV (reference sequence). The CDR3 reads CASSLSDGSGGLNEQFF. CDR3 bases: TGTGCCAGCAGTTTATCGGATGGGTCAGGGGGGTTGAATGAGCAGTTCTTC.

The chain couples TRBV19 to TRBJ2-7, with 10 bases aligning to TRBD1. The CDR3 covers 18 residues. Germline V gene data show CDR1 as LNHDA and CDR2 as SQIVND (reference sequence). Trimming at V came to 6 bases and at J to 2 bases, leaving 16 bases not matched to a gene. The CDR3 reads CASSSPGGQGDRTYEQYF. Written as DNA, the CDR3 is TGTGCCAGTAGCTCCCCCGGAGGACAGGGGGACCGAACCTACGAGCAGTACTTC.

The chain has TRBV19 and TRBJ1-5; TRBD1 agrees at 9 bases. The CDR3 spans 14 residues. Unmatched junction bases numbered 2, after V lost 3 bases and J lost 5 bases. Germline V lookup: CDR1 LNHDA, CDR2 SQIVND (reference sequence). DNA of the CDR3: TGTGCCAGTAGTATCTGGACAGGGGATCAGCCCCAGCATTTT. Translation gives CASSIWTGDQPQHF.

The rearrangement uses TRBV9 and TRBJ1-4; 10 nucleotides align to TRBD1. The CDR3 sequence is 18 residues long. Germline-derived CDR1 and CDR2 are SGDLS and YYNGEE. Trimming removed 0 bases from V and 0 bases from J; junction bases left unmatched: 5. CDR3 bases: TGTGCCAGCAGCGTAGCTGGGGGACAGGGGACAACTAATGAAAAACTGTTTTTT. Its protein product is CASSVAGGQGTTNEKLFF.